The rows below give T cell receptor beta chains drawn from one sample of a study of OX40 agonist ivuxolimab in advanced cancers. The repertoire was sequenced with immunoSEQ multiplex PCR; TCRdb's copy has only in-frame clones and lacks some. The table has about 70,000 clones, under 80% seen once. The material was CD4+ or CD8+ T cells sorted from blood, obtained in a trial of the OX40 agonist ivuxolimab. These receptors originate from an adult with an advanced solid tumor such as melanoma, head and neck, liver or kidney cancer. The CDR3 runs from the conserved cysteine through the conserved F or W. A D gene is named only where the DNA matches it firmly. Not every row has a clone size; where given, it reads once, few, many or a size class.

.	.	TRBV9	TRBJ2-6	CASSRQGLPFGANVLTF	TGTGCCAGCAGCCGGCAGGGGCTCCCCTTTGGGGCCAACGTCCTGACTTTC
TRBD2	.	TRBV5-6	TRBJ2-5	CASRKRELIETQYF	TGTGCCAGCCGCAAGCGGGAGTTAATAGAGACCCAGTACTTC
.	once	TRBV7-2	TRBJ1-1	CASSLRGNTEAFF	TGTGCCAGCAGCCTCCGGGGGAACACTGAAGCTTTCTTT
.	.	TRBV29-1	TRBJ2-6	CSARDVDASGANVLTF	TGCAGCGCCCGGGACGTTGATGCCTCTGGGGCCAACGTCCTGACTTTC
.	.	TRBV20-1	TRBJ1-1	CSAFRPEEAFF	TGCAGTGCTTTCCGACCCGAAGAAGCTTTCTTT
.	.	TRBV19	TRBJ2-2	CASSTGVGTGELFF	TGTGCCAGTAGCACAGGAGTCGGCACCGGGGAGCTGTTTTTT
.	.	TRBV27	TRBJ2-3	CASSLWGRTTTDTQYF	TGTGCCAGCAGTTTGTGGGGGCGGACGACCACAGATACGCAGTATTTT
TRBD2	.	TRBV7-2	TRBJ2-7	CASSPERLAGEEQYF	TGTGCCAGCAGCCCCGAAAGACTAGCGGGAGAAGAGCAGTACTTC
.	.	TRBV21-1	TRBJ2-1	CASSSGSYNEQFF	TGTGCCAGCAGCAGCGGCAGCTACAATGAGCAGTTCTTC
.	.	TRBV18	TRBJ2-5	CASSPLFRRETQYF	TGTGCCAGCTCACCACTCTTTCGGCGTGAGACCCAGTACTTC
.	.	TRBV13	TRBJ1-1	CASSFRSSGSTEAFF	TGTGCCAGCAGCTTTAGATCCAGTGGATCCACTGAAGCTTTCTTT
.	.	TRBV7-8	TRBJ2-1	CASSSEYSYNEQFF	TGTGCCAGCAGCTCCGAATACTCCTACAATGAGCAGTTCTTC
.	.	TRBV10-2	TRBJ1-2	CASSRENYGYTF	TGCGCCAGCAGTCGTGAGAACTATGGCTACACCTTC
.	few	TRBV6-5	TRBJ1-5	CASSQQVYQPQHF	TGTGCCAGCAGCCAGCAGGTGTACCAGCCCCAGCATTTT
.	.	TRBV6-6	TRBJ2-3	CASSMTQGTDTQYF	TGTGCCAGCAGTATGACCCAAGGCACAGATACGCAGTATTTT
.	.	TRBV5-6	TRBJ1-2	CASSLGGYGYTF	TGTGCCAGCAGTCTCGGAGGCTATGGCTACACCTTC
.	.	TRBV5-6	TRBJ1-5	CASSLYREQPQHF	TGTGCCAGCAGCTTGTACAGGGAGCAGCCCCAGCATTTT
TRBD1	.	TRBV6-5	TRBJ1-5	CASSFTTGGNQPQHF	TGTGCCAGCAGTTTCACGACAGGGGGCAATCAGCCCCAGCATTTT
.	.	TRBV30	TRBJ2-7	CAWDSGVIPYEQYF	TGTGCCTGGGACTCCGGGGTCATCCCCTACGAGCAGTACTTC
.	.	TRBV27	TRBJ2-7	CASSSRGGRSYEQYF	TGTGCCAGCAGTTCCAGGGGGGGGAGGTCCTACGAGCAGTACTTC
.	.	TRBV10-1	TRBJ1-5	CASMADSNQPQHF	TGCGCCAGCATGGCTGATAGCAATCAGCCCCAGCATTTT
.	.	TRBV6-5	TRBJ1-1	CASSLRQNTEAFF	TGTGCCAGCAGTTTACGACAGAACACTGAAGCTTTCTTT
TRBD1	once	TRBV9	TRBJ1-2	CASSDATGVGYTF	TGTGCCAGCAGCGATGCAACAGGGGTTGGCTACACCTTC
.	.	TRBV7-9	TRBJ1-1	CASRVDSQGEAFF	TGTGCCAGCAGGGTGGACTCTCAGGGTGAAGCTTTCTTT
.	.	TRBV6-6	TRBJ1-5	CASSYLGVGNQPQHF	TGTGCCAGCAGTTACCTTGGGGTCGGGAATCAGCCCCAGCATTTT
.	once	TRBV15	TRBJ1-6	CATSPRQSNSPLHF	TGTGCCACCAGCCCCCGGCAGAGTAATTCACCCCTCCACTTT
.	once	TRBV7-2	TRBJ2-1	CASSLVGTPRSYNEQFF	TGTGCCAGCAGCTTAGTAGGCACACCAAGGTCCTACAATGAGCAGTTCTTC
.	.	TRBV11-3	TRBJ2-2	CASSSSKPINTGELFF	TGTGCCAGCAGCTCATCAAAACCCATAAACACCGGGGAGCTGTTTTTT
.	few	TRBV5-1	TRBJ2-2	CASSLASSNTGELFF	TGCGCCAGCAGCTTGGCGTCTTCGAACACCGGGGAGCTGTTTTTT
.	once	TRBV27	TRBJ2-2	CASGRLVGLAGELFF	TGTGCCAGCGGGAGACTAGTAGGGCTGGCCGGGGAGCTGTTTTTT
.	.	TRBV5-6	TRBJ2-1	CASNDGLSYNEQFF	TGTGCCAGCAACGATGGGCTCTCCTACAATGAGCAGTTCTTC
.	.	TRBV19	TRBJ1-3	CASSTHQLGNTIYF	TGTGCCAGTAGCACCCACCAACTCGGAAACACCATATATTTT
TRBD1	.	TRBV28	TRBJ2-1	CARQGGGRNEQFF	TGTGCCAGACAGGGGGGAGGCCGCAATGAGCAGTTCTTC
.	.	TRBV7-2	TRBJ1-1	CASSENRDTEAFF	TGTGCCAGCAGCGAAAACAGGGACACTGAAGCTTTCTTT
.	.	TRBV18	TRBJ1-4	CASGATATNEKLFF	TGTGCCAGCGGAGCGACAGCTACTAATGAAAAACTGTTTTTT
.	.	TRBV7-9	TRBJ1-6	CASSQGAGVSPLHF	TGTGCCAGCAGCCAGGGTGCAGGGGTATCACCCCTCCACTTT
.	.	TRBV28	TRBJ1-5	CASSLGVRLIGQPQHF	TGTGCCAGCAGTTTAGGCGTCAGGCTCATCGGTCAGCCCCAGCATTTT
TRBD1	.	TRBV27	TRBJ2-7	CASRPQGGHEQYF	TGTGCCAGCCGGCCACAGGGGGGCCACGAGCAGTACTTC
.	.	TRBV5-1	TRBJ2-1	CASSLALSGKTYNEQFF	TGCGCCAGCAGCTTGGCGCTTAGCGGAAAGACCTACAATGAGCAGTTCTTC
TRBD1	.	TRBV28	TRBJ1-2	CASSLFTGAYGYTF	TGTGCCAGCAGTTTATTTACAGGGGCCTATGGCTACACCTTC
.	.	TRBV7-8	TRBJ1-1	CASRKRGQGGKAFF	TGTGCCAGCAGGAAAAGGGGCCAGGGAGGAAAAGCTTTCTTT
.	few	TRBV6-4	TRBJ1-1	CASRREGGSNTEAFF	TGTGCCAGCCGACGAGAGGGGGGATCGAACACTGAAGCTTTCTTT
TRBD2	once	TRBV7-8	TRBJ2-7	CASSLKLGTRHEQYF	TGTGCCAGCAGCTTAAAGCTGGGGACTAGGCACGAGCAGTACTTC
TRBD2	.	TRBV4-3	TRBJ2-1	CASSQGTSGGARNEQFF	TGCGCCAGCAGCCAAGGGACTAGCGGGGGGGCGAGGAATGAGCAGTTCTTC
.	few	TRBV7-6	TRBJ2-1	CASSPWEVHEQFF	TGTGCCAGCAGCCCTTGGGAGGTCCATGAGCAGTTCTTC